This is a list of T cell receptor beta chains from one sample in a study of spatial heterogeneity in lung cancer. TCRdb re-derived calls from the 5' RACE reads in MiXCR, one entry per CDR3 protein. The table records roughly 17,000 distinct CDR3 sequences, approximately 5.8% of them present only once. This sample comprised lung tumor tissue, obtained at surgery. Source of these receptors: a male donor with early-stage non-small cell lung cancer. The CDR3 runs from the conserved cysteine through the conserved F or W. D genes are given only for firm matches. The size field reads once, few, many, or a class for an expanded clone.

J gene,clone size,D gene,V gene,CDR3 DNA,CDR3 protein
TRBJ2-5,many,NA,TRBV20-1,TGCAGTGCTAGGGAGATTTGGGAGACCCAGTACTTC,CSAREIWETQYF
TRBJ2-6,many,NA,TRBV5-1,TGCGCCAGCAGCGCCTATATCGGTTCTGGGGCCAACGTCCTGACTTTC,CASSAYIGSGANVLTF
TRBJ2-1,once,NA,TRBV3-1,TGTGCCAGCAGCCAAGTGCAGCGGAGGGCCGACAATGAGCAGTTCTTC,CASSQVQRRADNEQFF
TRBJ2-1,many,NA,TRBV29-1,TGCAGCGTTCAAGGCAGCTACAATGAGCAGTTCTTC,CSVQGSYNEQFF
TRBJ2-7,many,NA,TRBV20-1,TGCAGTGCCGATACGGGGGACGGCTACGAGCAGTACTTC,CSADTGDGYEQYF
TRBJ2-1,many,NA,TRBV7-9,TGTGCCAGCAGCTTAGGGCTGTCTGCGAATGAGCAGTTCTTC,CASSLGLSANEQFF
TRBJ1-1,many,NA,TRBV5-1,TGCGCCAGCAGCCACGGAGACTGGAACACTGAAGCTTTCTTT,CASSHGDWNTEAFF
TRBJ2-3,many,TRBD1,TRBV9,TGTGCCAGCAGCGTAGCCCCGGGACAGGGGGCAGATACGCAGTATTTT,CASSVAPGQGADTQYF
TRBJ2-1,many,TRBD1,TRBV6-5,TGTGCCAGCAGTTTGACGGGACAGGGCAATGAGCAGTTCTTC,CASSLTGQGNEQFF
TRBJ2-1,few,TRBD1,TRBV7-3,TGTGCCAGCAGCTTAGGGACAGGTTACAATGAGCAGTTCTTC,CASSLGTGYNEQFF
TRBJ2-3,many,TRBD1,TRBV7-2,TGTGCCAGCAGCCCCTGGGGACAGGCCACAGATACGCAGTATTTT,CASSPWGQATDTQYF